These 20 T cell receptor beta chains share one sample of origin, sequenced in a study of spatial heterogeneity in lung cancer. Time point denoted: blood at routine non-recurrence follow-up after resection. TCRdb re-called the 5' RACE reads with MiXCR, one entry per CDR3 protein. The sample carries more than 40,000 distinct CDR3 sequences, 22% recorded once. The source was PBMCs, collected at follow-up. These receptors were obtained from a female donor with early-stage non-small cell lung cancer.

This chain uses TRBV7-9 with TRBJ1-2, with TRBD1 matching over 10 bases. Germline CDR1 and CDR2: SEHNR and FQNEAQ (reference sequence). CDR3 size: 15 residues. V trimming: 5 bases; J trimming: 2 bases; junction bases outside the gene matches: 5. The CDR3 DNA follows: TGTGCCAGCAGCCCGACAGGGGGCGCCAACTATGGCTACACCTTC. Encoded protein: CASSPTGGANYGYTF.

The chain recombines TRBV20-1 with TRBJ2-5, with 9 bases aligning to TRBD2. The CDR3 extends over 12 amino acids. Germline trimming cut 6 bases from V and 4 bases from J; bases unmatched to any gene: 3. Germline CDR1 DFQATT, CDR2 SNEGSKA (reference sequence). The CDR3 loop is CSAKAGGETQYF. In DNA form, the CDR3 reads TGCAGTGCCAAAGCGGGGGGAGAGACCCAGTACTTC.

This clonotype was observed a handful of times. V is TRBV20-1 and J is TRBJ2-5; a possible D gene is TRBD2 (5 bases). V was pared by 6 bases and J by 2 bases, with 10 bases between. Germline CDR1 is DFQATT and CDR2 is SNEGSKA (reference sequence). The CDR3 consists of 12 residues. The CDR3 protein is CSATREQETQYF. DNA for the CDR3: TGCAGTGCCACGAGGGAGCAAGAGACCCAGTACTTC.

The chain employs TRBV4-2 and TRBJ2-1; 9 nucleotides match TRBD1. Germline loops: CDR1 LGHNA, CDR2 YNFKEQ. V trimming: 3 bases; J trimming: 10 bases; junction bases outside the gene matches: 4. The CDR3 consists of 13 residues. The CDR3 DNA reads TGTGCCAGCAGCCAGCCCGGGACAGGGGAGCAGTTCTTC. Its translation: CASSQPGTGEQFF.

The chain combines TRBV23-1 with TRBJ2-1; no firm D call. TRBV23-1 is an ORF, and what it does is uncertain. The length of the CDR3 is 14 residues. Trimming took 4 bases from V and 3 from J, leaving 10 bases between them. CDR3: CASSPSDCYNEQFF. CDR3 nucleotide sequence: TGCGCCAGCAGTCCCTCCGACTGCTACAATGAGCAGTTCTTC.

The gene calls are TRBV5-6 and TRBJ2-5; 7 nucleotides agree with TRBD2. V was clipped by 4 bases and J by 3 bases; unmatched bases: 6. Germline V gene data show CDR1 as SGHDT and CDR2 as YYEEEE. CDR3 size: 14 residues. The CDR3 coding sequence is TGTGCCAGCAGCCGTCCGGGACTAAAAGAGACCCAGTACTTC. It encodes CASSRPGLKETQYF. Variable domain in full (rest from reference TRBV5-6 and TRBJ2-5): DAGVTQSPTHLIKTRGQQVTLRCSPKSGHDTVSWYQQALGQGPQFIFQYYEEEERQRGNFPDRFSGHQFPNYSSELNVNALLLGDSALYLCASSRPGLKETQYFGPGTRLLVL.

The V call is TRBV5-1, the J call TRBJ2-1; D unclear. V shed 0 bases and J shed 6 bases, with 13 bases lying between them. Germline V lookup: CDR1 SGHRS, CDR2 YFSETQ. There are 15 residues in the CDR3. CDR3: CASSLGAIRFNEQFF. In DNA form, the CDR3 reads TGCGCCAGCAGCTTGGGGGCTATCAGGTTCAATGAGCAGTTCTTC.

This clonotype was found many times. The chain recombines TRBV14 with TRBJ2-2; D is unresolved. With 2 bases removed from V and 0 bases from J, the gap between germline ends came to 7 bases. This CDR3 is built from 15 residues. CDR1 SGHDN and CDR2 FVKESK come from the germline V gene. The CDR3 reads CASSQLQSNTGELFF. The DNA for the CDR3 is TGTGCCAGCAGCCAACTACAGTCGAACACCGGGGAGCTGTTTTTT.

This clonotype appeared many times. The chain joins TRBV19 to TRBJ1-2, with D perhaps matching TRBD1 (5 bases). In germline, CDR1 is LNHDA, CDR2 SQIVND (reference sequence). This CDR3 is built from 13 residues. Trimming took 3 bases from V and 7 from J, leaving 12 bases between them. The CDR3 DNA follows: TGTGCCAGTAGTATTTTTCAGGGTTCTGGCTACACCTTC. This codes for CASSIFQGSGYTF.

Within the sample, this clonotype is medium-sized. The chain is built from TRBV7-9 and TRBJ1-1; D not resolved. The CDR3 has 14 amino acids. The germline V gene encodes CDR1 SEHNR and CDR2 FQNEAQ (reference sequence). V lost 5 bases, J lost 7 bases, and 17 bases lay in between. The CDR3 here is CASSHPPGVLEAFF. CDR3 in DNA: TGTGCCAGCAGCCACCCCCCCGGGGTTCTTGAAGCTTTCTTT.

The chain uses TRBV4-2 and TRBJ2-7; 10 bases agree with TRBD2. The CDR3 totals 18 residues. J gave up 3 bases and V 2 bases, and 13 bases lay outside the gene matches. Germline V gene sequence: CDR1 LGHNA, CDR2 YNFKEQ. CDR3 nucleotides: TGTGCCAGCAGCCAATGGGGGGCTAGCGGGAGAATCAGCTACGAGCAGTACTTC. It codes for CASSQWGASGRISYEQYF.

As concerns this clonotype: An end of the junction differs from the germline gene, which may be a read error. V and J are TRBV14 and TRBJ2-5; either TRBD1 or TRBD2 may supply D (5 bases each). Germline CDR1 is SGHDN and CDR2 is FVKESK. This CDR3 spans 17 amino acids. The CDR3 loop reads CANSQDRGQGPVETQYF. The CDR3, as DNA: TGTGCCAACAGCCAAGATCGTGGTCAGGGACCGGTCGAGACCCAGTACTTC.

The chain couples TRBV30 to TRBJ2-3, with 8 bases that match TRBD2. Germline V lookup: CDR1 GTSNPN, CDR2 SVGIG (reference sequence). The CDR3 covers 14 residues. The J segment lost 4 bases and the V segment lost 2 bases, leaving 5 bases of the junction unmatched. For the CDR3, the DNA is TGTGCCTGGAGTATAGCGGGGAGGGCAGATACGCAGTATTTT. Amino acids: CAWSIAGRADTQYF. Filled out from reference TRBV30 and TRBJ2-3, the complete variable domain reads SQTIHQWPATLVQPVGSPLSLECTVEGTSNPNLYWYRQAAGRGLQLLFYSVGIGQISSEVPQNLSASRPQDRQFILSSKKLLLSDSGFYLCAWSIAGRADTQYFGPGTRLTVL.

CDR3 protein: CAISLLGTHAFF. As DNA, the CDR3 is TGTGCCATCAGTTTACTGGGGACCCACGCCTTCTTC. The chain links TRBV10-3 to TRBJ2-1; D is perhaps TRBD1 or TRBD2 (5 bases each). There are 12 residues in the CDR3. The germline V gene encodes CDR1 ENHRY and CDR2 SYGVKD. V was trimmed by 5 bases and J by 16 bases, leaving 18 bases between them.

This chain links TRBV3-1 with TRBJ1-4; D unclear. The CDR3 contains 14 residues. Germline loops: CDR1 LGHDT, CDR2 YNNKEL (reference sequence). Trimming took 1 base from V and 4 from J, leaving 7 bases between them. The DNA for the CDR3 is TGTGCCAGCAGCCAAGGACGCAGTAATGAAAAACTGTTTTTT. Translation gives CASSQGRSNEKLFF.

This clonotype occurred many times. The chain joins TRBV7-2 to TRBJ1-1, with no clear D. V was shortened by 4 bases and J by 1 base, with 7 bases between the two germline ends. Looked up from germline, CDR1 is SGHTA and CDR2 is FQGNSA. The length of the CDR3 is 13 residues. In DNA form, the CDR3 reads TGTGCCAGCAGCTCACTGCGGAACACTGAAGCTTTCTTT. Translation: CASSSLRNTEAFF. Complete variable domain (other parts from reference TRBV7-2 and TRBJ1-1): GAGVSQSPSNKVTEKGKDVELRCDPISGHTALYWYRQSLGQGLEFLIYFQGNSAPDKSGLPSDRFSAERTGGSVSTLTIQRTQQEDSAVYLCASSSLRNTEAFFGQGTRLTVV.

The V gene is TRBV12-3 or TRBV12-4, the J gene TRBJ2-2; 8 bases fit TRBD2. Trimming took 8 bases from V and 1 from J; bases not matched to a gene: 3. The CDR3 has 14 residues. The CDR3 is CASLAGLNTGELFF. The CDR3 DNA reads as TGTGCCAGCTTAGCGGGGTTGAACACCGGGGAGCTGTTTTTT.

Remarks on this clonotype: One end of the junction is discordant with germline, which a read error may explain. This chain joins TRBV19 and TRBJ1-5; D unclear. The CDR3 sequence is 13 residues long. Germline assignment: CDR1 LNHDA and CDR2 SQIVND (reference sequence). The CDR3 coding sequence is TGTGCCAGCACCAGTAGTAGCAATCAGCTCCAGCATTTT. Protein sequence: CASTSSSNQLQHF.

This clonotype was observed a handful of times. The chain recombines TRBV5-8 with TRBJ2-3; 13 bases line up with TRBD2. The germline CDR1 and CDR2 sequences are SGHTS and YDEGEE. CDR3 length: 15 amino acids. The V and J ends lost 5 bases and 5 bases, in that order; junction bases with no gene match: 5. The CDR3 protein is CASSPGLAGVDTQYF. CDR3 coding DNA: TGTGCCAGCAGTCCTGGACTAGCGGGAGTAGATACGCAGTATTTT.

The chain links TRBV11-2 to TRBJ2-1; 13 positions match TRBD2. V lost 3 bases and J lost 4; bases outside the gene matches: 15. This CDR3 contains 20 residues. Looked up from germline, CDR1 is SGHAT and CDR2 is FQNNGV. In DNA form, the CDR3 reads TGTGCCAGCAGCTTGGGACCGGGACTAGCGGGGATACGCCCATACAATGAGCAGTTCTTC. Its translation is CASSLGPGLAGIRPYNEQFF.